These 24 T cell receptor beta chains share one sample of origin, sequenced in a study of blood T cell repertoires in COVID-19. The protocol was immunoSEQ multiplex PCR, while the TCRdb copy is restricted to in-frame clones and leaves out a portion. Here the sample spans 70,000 or so clones, roughly 84% being singletons. Material for sequencing was peripheral blood. All receptors come from a man in his forties or fifties with acute or convalescent COVID-19.

The gene calls are TRBV19 and TRBJ1-1; 7 positions match TRBD1. V lost 4 bases, J lost 4 bases, and 3 bases stayed unmatched. Germline CDR1 LNHDA, CDR2 SQIVND (reference sequence). This CDR3 is 13 amino acids long. CDR3 bases: TGTGCCAGTAGTAACAGGGGATCCACTGAAGCTTTCTTT. Translated: CASSNRGSTEAFF.

DNA for the CDR3: TGTGCCAGCAGCTTGGAGCTCCGCAATGAGCAGTTCTTC. Protein product: CASSLELRNEQFF. J is TRBJ2-1 and V is TRBV5-4; D remains ambiguous. The V end was cut by 0 bases, the J end by 6 bases, with 7 bases between. Germline CDR1 is SGHNT and CDR2 is YYREEE (reference sequence). This CDR3 has 13 amino acids.

J is TRBJ2-5 and V is TRBV5-6, with D possibly TRBD2 on 7 matching bases. The CDR3 is made up of 16 amino acids. Per the germline V gene, CDR1 is SGHDT and CDR2 is YYEEEE. Trimming cost V 2 bases and J 1 base, with 15 bases left between them. The CDR3 bases are TGTGCCAGCAGCTTTTATGCGGGGGCATTCCAAGAGACCCAGTACTTC. This translates into CASSFYAGAFQETQYF.

This chain uses TRBV24-1 with TRBJ2-5; TRBD2 matches at 12 bases. V dropped 3 bases and J dropped 3; count of bases not matched to a gene: 4. Germline assignment: CDR1 KGHDR and CDR2 SFDVKD. The CDR3 runs to 16 residues. CDR3 loop: CATSDPLAGGKETQYF. CDR3 sequence (DNA): TGTGCCACCAGTGATCCGCTAGCGGGAGGGAAAGAGACCCAGTACTTC.

The J gene is TRBJ2-5, the V gene TRBV7-8; no firm D call. Germline V gene data show CDR1 as SGHVS and CDR2 as FQNEAQ. This CDR3 has 14 residues. Trimming stripped 4 bases from V and 5 bases from J, with 14 bases between. CDR3 nucleotide sequence: TGTGCCAGCAGCTCCCGACTGAACGCTGAGACCCAGTACTTC. This gives the protein CASSSRLNAETQYF.

This chain joins TRBV6-5 and TRBJ1-5; D gene ambiguous. Germline assignment: CDR1 MNHEY and CDR2 SVGAGI. The CDR3 consists of 13 residues. V lost 5 bases and J lost 5, with 10 bases in between. In DNA form, the CDR3 reads TGTGCCAGCAGTCCCGGGTTCTATCAGCCCCAGCATTTT. It translates to CASSPGFYQPQHF.

The V call is TRBV6-6, the J call TRBJ1-3, with D possibly being TRBD1 (6 bases). Trimming removed 5 bases at V and 5 bases at J, with 16 bases between. In germline, CDR1 is MNHNY, CDR2 SVGAGI (reference sequence). The CDR3 totals 15 residues. Written as DNA, the CDR3 is TGTGCCAGCAGTCACAACAGGGATTACAGAAACACCATATATTTT. As protein: CASSHNRDYRNTIYF.

The genes are TRBV12-5 and TRBJ2-7, with 7 positions matching TRBD1. With V trimmed by 6 bases and J by 5 bases, 7 bases remained unmatched. CDR1 and CDR2 from the germline V gene are LGHNT and FRNRAP. This CDR3 is 13 amino acids long. CDR3 region: CASGRTGQDEQYF. The CDR3 DNA is TGTGCTAGTGGAAGGACAGGACAGGACGAGCAGTACTTC.

This chain connects TRBV5-4 to TRBJ2-3; 9 bases are shared with TRBD1. The CDR3 has 16 residues. The germline gives CDR1 SGHNT, CDR2 YYREEE (reference sequence). With 4 bases clipped from V and 0 bases from J, the junction kept 6 bases outside the gene matches. In nucleotides, the CDR3 is TGTGCCAGCAGCCCAGGACAGGGGTCTAGCACAGATACGCAGTATTTT. Translation: CASSPGQGSSTDTQYF.

V and J are TRBV4-1 and TRBJ2-3, with 9 bases fitting TRBD2. The CDR3 spans 15 residues. The germline V gene has CDR1 MGHRA and CDR2 YSYEKL. The J segment lost 3 bases and the V segment lost 4 bases, leaving 5 bases of the junction unmatched. The CDR3 loop reads CASSLVAGGTDTQYF. The CDR3 DNA reads TGCGCCAGCAGCCTAGTCGCGGGAGGGACAGATACGCAGTATTTT.

V gene TRBV18 combines with J gene TRBJ2-2, with 11 bases aligning to TRBD2. The CDR3 is 17 residues long. The germline gives CDR1 KGHSH, CDR2 LQKENI. J gave up 6 bases and V 3 bases, and 9 bases lay outside the gene matches. In DNA form, the CDR3 reads TGTGCCAGCTCACCTTTCACTAGCGGGAGTAGATCCGGGGAGCTGTTTTTT. This translates into CASSPFTSGSRSGELFF.

CDR3 coding DNA: TGCAGTGCTAGTCTGACAGGGGCTCAAGAGACCCAGTACTTC. Its protein is CSASLTGAQETQYF. This sequence joins TRBV20-1 and TRBJ2-5; 8 nucleotides align to TRBD1. The CDR3 covers 14 residues. V shed 3 bases and J 2 bases; nucleotides not matched to a gene: 5. From germline, CDR1 is DFQATT and CDR2 SNEGSKA (reference sequence).

V usage is TRBV19 and J usage is TRBJ2-7; 7 nucleotides agree with TRBD2. Germline CDR1 LNHDA, CDR2 SQIVND (reference sequence). CDR3 length: 15 residues. Losses at the gene ends were 7 bases for V and 2 bases for J; bases not matched to a gene: 11. The CDR3 region is CASKGSGSGTYEQYF. CDR3 DNA: TGTGCCAGTAAGGGGTCGGGAAGCGGGACCTACGAGCAGTACTTC.

Only a few counts were recorded for this clone. The rearrangement joins TRBV7-2 to TRBJ2-2; D is possibly TRBD1 (6 bases). In germline, CDR1 is SGHTA, CDR2 FQGNSA. This CDR3 contains 14 residues. V was cut by 5 bases and J by 7 bases, with 14 bases left in between. CDR3 residues: CASSPTGFGGELFF. Written as DNA, the CDR3 is TGTGCCAGCAGCCCTACAGGGTTCGGCGGGGAGCTGTTTTTT.

CDR3 sequence: CASSQDTSASRSYEQYF. The CDR3 DNA reads TGCGCCAGCAGCCAAGATACGTCGGCTAGCCGCTCCTACGAGCAGTACTTC. The V gene is TRBV4-1, the J gene TRBJ2-7, with D perhaps matching TRBD2 (5 bases). The CDR3 consists of 17 residues. Trimming cost V 0 bases and J 0 bases, with 15 bases left between them. CDR1 is MGHRA and CDR2 is YSYEKL in the germline V gene.

The chain links TRBV12-5 to TRBJ2-2, with TRBD2 as a possible D gene (5 bases). Germline CDR1 and CDR2: LGHNT and FRNRAP. Trimming took 0 bases from V and 6 from J, leaving 11 bases between them. The CDR3 runs 15 residues. The CDR3 loop reads CASGLVLGISGELFF. CDR3 DNA sequence: TGTGCTAGTGGTTTGGTACTAGGGATTTCCGGGGAGCTGTTTTTT. Drawing the rest from reference TRBV12-5 and TRBJ2-2, the complete variable domain is DARVTQTPRHKVTEMGQEVTMRCQPILGHNTVFWYRQTMMQGLELLAYFRNRAPLDDSGMPKDRFSAEMPDATLATLKIQPSEPRDSAVYFCASGLVLGISGELFFGEGSRLTVL.

This clone occurred once. This sequence joins TRBV29-1 and TRBJ1-3; weak D call: TRBD1 (5 bases). CDR1 is SQVTM and CDR2 is ANQGSEA in the germline V gene. This CDR3 is built from 15 residues. V gave up 3 bases and J gave up 4 bases, with 16 bases separating them. In DNA form, the CDR3 reads TGCAGCGTTGATAATGCGGGGGGAGGCGGAAACACCATATATTTT. It yields the protein CSVDNAGGGGNTIYF.

The table lists this clone with a count of one. CDR3 nucleotide sequence: TGCGCCAGCAGCGGGGGGGCTGGTGGGGCCAACGTCCTGACTTTC. It encodes CASSGGAGGANVLTF. The chain employs TRBV4-1 and TRBJ2-6; a possible D gene is TRBD2 (7 bases). Trimming removed 5 bases from V and 3 bases from J, with 11 bases in between. The CDR3 contains 15 residues. CDR1 MGHRA and CDR2 YSYEKL come from the germline V gene.

In its sample, this clone was seen once. The V call is TRBV18, the J call TRBJ1-2, with unresolved D. V lost 2 bases and J lost 0, with 10 bases in between. The CDR3 extends over 15 amino acids. The germline gives CDR1 KGHSH, CDR2 LQKENI. CDR3 amino acids: CASSPGRGTNYGYTF. In DNA, the CDR3 is TGTGCCAGCTCACCAGGGCGGGGAACTAACTATGGCTACACCTTC.

The J gene is TRBJ1-1, the V gene TRBV28; D gene uncertain. Trimming pared 4 bases from V and 8 bases from J, leaving 11 bases between. The CDR3 totals 12 residues. The germline V gene encodes CDR1 MDHEN and CDR2 SYDVKM. The CDR3 reads CASSSTSGEAFF. The DNA for the CDR3 is TGTGCCAGCAGTTCCACGTCCGGGGAAGCTTTCTTT.

The CDR3 spells CASTHLQAGNYEQYF. As DNA, the CDR3 is TGTGCCAGCACGCACCTCCAGGCAGGAAACTACGAGCAGTACTTC. The chain is built from TRBV6-5 and TRBJ2-7; no clear D gene. The CDR3 contains 15 residues. The ends were cut back, 7 bases at V and 3 bases at J, with 19 bases in the middle. Germline V gene data show CDR1 as MNHEY and CDR2 as SVGAGI.

This clone was detected only once. This sequence joins TRBV15 and TRBJ1-2, with D possibly being TRBD1 (5 bases). CDR3 length: 15 amino acids. Germline-derived CDR1 and CDR2 are LNHNV and YYDKDF (reference sequence). Trimming pared 5 bases from V and 6 bases from J, leaving 19 bases between. CDR3 amino acids: CATSLGQGIDNGYTF. The CDR3 DNA reads TGTGCCACCAGCTTGGGGCAAGGGATAGATAATGGCTACACCTTC.

The chain combines TRBV19 with TRBJ1-2; maybe TRBD1 (6 bases). Trimming took 8 bases from V and 1 from J, leaving 11 bases between them. The CDR3 has 13 amino acids. Germline V lookup: CDR1 LNHDA, CDR2 SQIVND (reference sequence). Here the CDR3 DNA reads TGTGCCAGTTCCCGGACAGATAACTATGGCTACACCTTC. Translated: CASSRTDNYGYTF.

The V and J genes are TRBV6-5 and TRBJ2-7, with 10 nucleotides matching TRBD2. The CDR3 extends over 15 amino acids. Per the germline V gene, CDR1 is MNHEY and CDR2 is SVGAGI. V trimming: 6 bases; J trimming: 5 bases; junction bases outside the gene matches: 10. CDR3 DNA sequence: TGTGCCAGCAGGGCAGGGACTAGCGCGCACCACGAGCAGTACTTC. It yields the protein CASRAGTSAHHEQYF.